This T cell receptor beta chain was documented in a study of TIL therapy for anti-PD-1-resistant metastatic lung cancer. In the study overall: Tumors had a median PD-L1 proportion score of 5% to 6.5%.

Sequencing used immunoSEQ v3. Using immunoSEQ multiplex PCR, the repertoire was profiled, and TCRdb retains in-frame clones only, with some absent. Among about 50,000 clones listed, around 85% were seen once. Time point: pre-treatment sample, taken before nivolumab and TIL therapy. The sequence derives from a person between 30 and 79 years old with non-small cell lung cancer. Material: blood, obtained at baseline.

This CDR3 reads CASSLIPGANAEAFF. DNA for the CDR3: TGTGCCAGCAGCTTAATTCCGGGGGCAAACGCTGAAGCTTTCTTT. The rearrangement links TRBV7-2 to TRBJ1-1; a weak D match, TRBD1 (6 bases). The length of the CDR3 is 15 residues. Germline assignment: CDR1 SGHTA and CDR2 FQGNSA. Trimming left V 2 bases short and J 6 bases short, with 16 bases between.